This T cell receptor beta chain comes out of a study of breast tumors, draining lymph nodes, adjacent tissues. Via MiXCR, TCRdb re-called the multiplex PCR reads, giving one row per CDR3 protein. The data show tens of thousands of distinct CDR3 sequences, with around 35% seen just once and approximately 10% held by the top ten. Study results and caveats: Tumors had less TCR diversity than lymph nodes, more than nontumor tissue. Tumor T cell lymph node origin was a supported hypothesis, not proven.

With respect to this clonotype: Antigen specificity is unknown. This may arise from a read error, as a much more abundant clone is one base away. Since no conserved phenylalanine or tryptophan closes the CDR3, a read error is the likely cause.

The sample consisted of breast tumor tissue. The TCR comes from a female donor with breast cancer. Some clones in this sample may be carry-over from other donors' samples.

CDR3 nucleotides: TGTGCCAGCAGCTCCTCGGGACACGGACCTAATTCACCCCTCCACCTT. This sequence encodes CASSSSGHGPNSPLHL. The rearrangement joins TRBV5-5 to TRBJ1-6; tentatively, D is TRBD1 (6 bases). CDR3 length: 16 amino acids. Trimming left V 3 bases short and J 6 bases short, with 16 bases between. The germline V gene has CDR1 SGHKS and CDR2 YYEKEE (reference sequence).